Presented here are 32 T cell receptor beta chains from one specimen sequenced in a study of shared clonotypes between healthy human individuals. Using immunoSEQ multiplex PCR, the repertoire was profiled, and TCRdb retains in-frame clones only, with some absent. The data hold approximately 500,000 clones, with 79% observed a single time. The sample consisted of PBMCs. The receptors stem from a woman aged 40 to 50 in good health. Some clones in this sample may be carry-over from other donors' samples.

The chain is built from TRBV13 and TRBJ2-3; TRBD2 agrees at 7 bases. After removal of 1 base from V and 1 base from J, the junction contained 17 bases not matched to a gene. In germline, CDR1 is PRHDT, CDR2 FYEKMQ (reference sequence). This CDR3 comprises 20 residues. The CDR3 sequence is CASSLVEGERAGDGTDTQYF. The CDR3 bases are TGTGCCAGCAGCTTAGTGGAGGGTGAGCGGGCGGGAGATGGCACAGATACGCAGTATTTT.

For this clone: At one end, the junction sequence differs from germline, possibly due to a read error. The CDR3 sequence is CASSTLSGSSYEQHF. For the CDR3, the DNA is TGTGCCAGCAGCACGCTTAGCGGGAGCTCCTACGAGCAGCACTTC. This chain connects TRBV11-2 to TRBJ2-7; 9 bases are shared with TRBD2. Germline lookup yields CDR1 SGHAT and CDR2 FQNNGV. The CDR3 contains 15 residues.

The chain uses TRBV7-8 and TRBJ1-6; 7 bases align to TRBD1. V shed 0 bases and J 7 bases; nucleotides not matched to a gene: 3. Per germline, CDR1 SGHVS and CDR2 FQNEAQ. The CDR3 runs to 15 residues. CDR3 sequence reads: CASSLAGTANSPLHF. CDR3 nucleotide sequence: TGTGCCAGCAGCTTAGCGGGGACAGCAAATTCACCCCTCCACTTT.

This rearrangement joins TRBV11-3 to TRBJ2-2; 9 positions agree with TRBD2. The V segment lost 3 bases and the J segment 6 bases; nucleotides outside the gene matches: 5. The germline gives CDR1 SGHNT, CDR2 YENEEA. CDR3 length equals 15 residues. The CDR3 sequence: CASSFSGTSPGELFF. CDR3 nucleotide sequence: TGTGCCAGCAGCTTTTCCGGGACTAGCCCCGGGGAGCTGTTTTTT.

In nucleotides, the CDR3 is TGTGCCAGCAGCTCGACAGGCCACACCGGGGAGCTGTTTTTT. It encodes CASSSTGHTGELFF. This chain links TRBV7-9 with TRBJ2-2; D possibly corresponds to TRBD1 (6 bases). Germline assignment: CDR1 SEHNR and CDR2 FQNEAQ (reference sequence). Trimming shortened V by 4 bases and J by 3 bases, and 9 bases separated the two germline ends. This CDR3 has 14 residues. Looking up the rest from reference TRBV7-9 and TRBJ2-2 gives the full variable domain: DTGVSQNPRHKITKRGQNVTFRCDPISEHNRLYWYRQTLGQGPEFLTYFQNEAQLEKSRLLSDRFSAERPKGSFSTLEIQRTEQGDSAMYLCASSSTGHTGELFFGEGSRLTVL.

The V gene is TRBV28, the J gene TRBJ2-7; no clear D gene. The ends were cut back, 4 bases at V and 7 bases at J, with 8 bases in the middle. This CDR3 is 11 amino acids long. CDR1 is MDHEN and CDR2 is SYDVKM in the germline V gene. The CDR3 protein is CASSSPREQYF. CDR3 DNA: TGTGCCAGCAGTTCACCGCGGGAGCAGTACTTC.

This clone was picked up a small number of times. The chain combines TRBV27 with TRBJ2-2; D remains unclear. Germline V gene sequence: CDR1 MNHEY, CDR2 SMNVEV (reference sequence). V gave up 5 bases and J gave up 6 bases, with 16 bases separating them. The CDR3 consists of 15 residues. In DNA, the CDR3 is TGTGCCAGCAGTACCGCCCCCGATCGGGCCGGGGAGCTGTTTTTT. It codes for CASSTAPDRAGELFF.

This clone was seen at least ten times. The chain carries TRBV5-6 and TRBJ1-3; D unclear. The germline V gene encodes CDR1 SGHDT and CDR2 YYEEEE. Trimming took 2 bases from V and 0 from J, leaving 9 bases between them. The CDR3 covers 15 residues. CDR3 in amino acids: CASSFLGSSGNTIYF. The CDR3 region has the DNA TGTGCCAGCAGCTTCCTGGGAAGCTCTGGAAACACCATATATTTT. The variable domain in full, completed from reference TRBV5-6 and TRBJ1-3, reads DAGVTQSPTHLIKTRGQQVTLRCSPKSGHDTVSWYQQALGQGPQFIFQYYEEEERQRGNFPDRFSGHQFPNYSSELNVNALLLGDSALYLCASSFLGSSGNTIYFGEGSWLTVV.

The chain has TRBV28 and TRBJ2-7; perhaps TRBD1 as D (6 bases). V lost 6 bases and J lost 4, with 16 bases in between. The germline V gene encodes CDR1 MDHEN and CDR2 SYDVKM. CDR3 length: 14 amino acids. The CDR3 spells CASRGASEAYEQYF. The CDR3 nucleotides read TGTGCCAGCAGGGGGGCCTCGGAGGCATACGAGCAGTACTTC.

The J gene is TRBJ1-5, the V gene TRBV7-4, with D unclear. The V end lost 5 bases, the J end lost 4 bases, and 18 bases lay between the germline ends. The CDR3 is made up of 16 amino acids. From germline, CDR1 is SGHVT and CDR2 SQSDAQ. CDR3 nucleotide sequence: TGTGCCAGCAGCCCCCTGAGATTGCGGGTTAATCAGCCCCAGCATTTT. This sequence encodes CASSPLRLRVNQPQHF.

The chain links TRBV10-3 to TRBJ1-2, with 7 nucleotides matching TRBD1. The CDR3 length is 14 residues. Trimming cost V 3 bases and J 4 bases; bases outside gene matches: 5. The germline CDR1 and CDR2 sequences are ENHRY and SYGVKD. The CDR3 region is CAISEDRDFYGYTF. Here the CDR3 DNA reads TGTGCCATCAGTGAAGACAGGGATTTCTATGGCTACACCTTC.

The DNA of the CDR3 is TGTGCCTGGAGTGCGGGACAGGGCTACGAGCAGTACTTC. Amino acid sequence: CAWSAGQGYEQYF. The chain links TRBV30 to TRBJ2-7; 9 nucleotides align to TRBD1. This CDR3 has 13 residues. After removal of 1 base from V and 3 bases from J, the junction contained 1 base not matched to a gene. The V gene's germline CDR1 is GTSNPN and CDR2 SVGIG (reference sequence).

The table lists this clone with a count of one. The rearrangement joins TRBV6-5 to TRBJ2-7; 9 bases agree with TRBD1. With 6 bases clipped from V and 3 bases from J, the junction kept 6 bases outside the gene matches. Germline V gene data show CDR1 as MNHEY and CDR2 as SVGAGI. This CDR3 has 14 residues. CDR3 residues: CASRLGQGYYEQYF. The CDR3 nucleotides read TGTGCCAGCAGACTGGGACAGGGATACTACGAGCAGTACTTC.

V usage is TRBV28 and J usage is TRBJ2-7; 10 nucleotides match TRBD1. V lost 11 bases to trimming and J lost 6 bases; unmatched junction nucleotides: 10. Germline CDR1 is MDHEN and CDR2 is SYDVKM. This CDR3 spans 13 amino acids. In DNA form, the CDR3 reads TGTGCCCTACGGGGACAGGGGTTGGGCGAGCAGTACTTC. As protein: CALRGQGLGEQYF.

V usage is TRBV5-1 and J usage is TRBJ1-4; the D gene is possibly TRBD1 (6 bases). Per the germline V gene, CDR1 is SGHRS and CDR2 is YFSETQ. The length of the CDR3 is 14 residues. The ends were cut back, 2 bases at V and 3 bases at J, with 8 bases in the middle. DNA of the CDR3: TGCGCCAGCAGCTTCGGACAGCCTAATGAAAAACTGTTTTTT. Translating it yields CASSFGQPNEKLFF. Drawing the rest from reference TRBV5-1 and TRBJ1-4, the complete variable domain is KAGVTQTPRYLIKTRGQQVTLSCSPISGHRSVSWYQQTPGQGLQFLFEYFSETQRNKGNFPGRFSGRQFSNSRSEMNVSTLELGDSALYLCASSFGQPNEKLFFGSGTQLSVL.

CDR3 region: CAWSLLDSSGTSYNEQFF. In nucleotides, the CDR3 is TGTGCCTGGAGCCTTCTCGACTCTAGCGGAACCTCCTACAATGAGCAGTTCTTC. The chain combines TRBV30 with TRBJ2-1, with 7 bases matching TRBD2. This CDR3 has 18 residues. The V gene end was trimmed by 3 bases and the J gene end by 0 bases; junction bases not matched to a gene: 14. Germline values: CDR1 GTSNPN, CDR2 SVGIG (reference sequence).

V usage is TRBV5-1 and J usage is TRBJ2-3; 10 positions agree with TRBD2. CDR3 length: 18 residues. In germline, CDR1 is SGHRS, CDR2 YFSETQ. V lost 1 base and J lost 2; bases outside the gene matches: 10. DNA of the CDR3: TGCGCCAGCAGCTTGCGGGTAGCGGGAGGTCTGCTCACAGATACGCAGTATTTT. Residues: CASSLRVAGGLLTDTQYF.

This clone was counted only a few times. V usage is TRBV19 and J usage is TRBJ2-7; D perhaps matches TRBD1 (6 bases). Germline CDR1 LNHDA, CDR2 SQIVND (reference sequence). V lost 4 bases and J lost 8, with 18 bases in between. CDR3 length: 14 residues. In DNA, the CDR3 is TGTGCCAGTAGTAGAGGGCCAGGGGTACAGCAGCAGTACTTC. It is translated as CASSRGPGVQQQYF.

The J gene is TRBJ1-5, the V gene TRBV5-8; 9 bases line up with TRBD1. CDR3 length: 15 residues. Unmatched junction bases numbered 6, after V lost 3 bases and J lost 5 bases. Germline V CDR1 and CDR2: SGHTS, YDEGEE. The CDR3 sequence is CASSSFDRGDQPQHF. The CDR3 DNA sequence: TGTGCCAGCAGCTCCTTCGACAGGGGGGATCAGCCCCAGCATTTT.

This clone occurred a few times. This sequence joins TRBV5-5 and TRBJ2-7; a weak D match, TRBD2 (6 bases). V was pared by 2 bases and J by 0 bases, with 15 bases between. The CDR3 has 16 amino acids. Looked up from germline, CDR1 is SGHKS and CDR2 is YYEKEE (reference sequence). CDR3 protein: CASSFAMGGASYEQYF. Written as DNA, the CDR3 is TGTGCCAGCAGCTTTGCGATGGGCGGGGCCTCCTACGAGCAGTACTTC.

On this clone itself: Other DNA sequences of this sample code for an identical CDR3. The CDR3 sequence is CASSRTDTQYF. CDR3 bases: TGTGCCAGCAGCCGCACAGATACGCAGTATTTT. The chain carries TRBV5-6 and TRBJ2-3; unclear D gene. Looked up from germline, CDR1 is SGHDT and CDR2 is YYEEEE. V was pared by 4 bases and J by 1 base, with 1 base between. There are 11 residues in the CDR3.

The chain's CDR3 is CASSLTGGNNQPQHF. CDR3 DNA sequence: TGTGCCAGCAGTTTAACAGGGGGGAACAATCAGCCCCAGCATTTT. This sequence joins TRBV6-5 and TRBJ1-5; TRBD1 matches 8 bases. V lost 4 bases, J lost 3 bases, and 5 bases stayed unmatched. Germline CDR1 reads MNHEY; CDR2 reads SVGAGI. The CDR3 covers 15 residues.

This CDR3 is CASSPRTRLGEQFF. Written as DNA, the CDR3 is TGTGCCAGCAGCCCCCGGACTAGATTAGGTGAGCAGTTCTTC. The chain has TRBV4-2 and TRBJ2-1, with TRBD2 matching 7 bases. The germline V gene encodes CDR1 LGHNA and CDR2 YNFKEQ. V shed 4 bases and J 9 bases; nucleotides not matched to a gene: 9. The CDR3 has 14 amino acids.

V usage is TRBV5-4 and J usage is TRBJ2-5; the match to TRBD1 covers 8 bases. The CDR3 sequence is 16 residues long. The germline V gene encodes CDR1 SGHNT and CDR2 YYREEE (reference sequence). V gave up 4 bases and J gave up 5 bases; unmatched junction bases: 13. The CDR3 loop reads CASSQAGPGGGETQYF. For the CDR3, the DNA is TGTGCCAGCAGCCAAGCCGGCCCAGGGGGCGGGGAGACCCAGTACTTC.

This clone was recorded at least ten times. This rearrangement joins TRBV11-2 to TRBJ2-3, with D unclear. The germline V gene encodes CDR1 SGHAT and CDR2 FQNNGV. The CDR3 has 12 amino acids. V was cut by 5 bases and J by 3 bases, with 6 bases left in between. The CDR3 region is CASSQNTDTQYF. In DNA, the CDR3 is TGTGCCAGCAGCCAAAATACAGATACGCAGTATTTT.

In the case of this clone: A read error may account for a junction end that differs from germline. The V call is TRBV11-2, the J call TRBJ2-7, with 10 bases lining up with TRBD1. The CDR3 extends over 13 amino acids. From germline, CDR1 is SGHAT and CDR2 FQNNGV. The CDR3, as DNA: TGTGCCAGCAGCCGGGTTCTGACAGGGGGCGGTACGTTC. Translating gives CASSRVLTGGGTF.

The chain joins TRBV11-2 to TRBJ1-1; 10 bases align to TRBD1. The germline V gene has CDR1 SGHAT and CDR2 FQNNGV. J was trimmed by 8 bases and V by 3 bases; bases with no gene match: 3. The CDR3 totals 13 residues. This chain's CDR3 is CASSFTDRGEAFF. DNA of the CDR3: TGTGCCAGCAGCTTTACGGACAGGGGGGAAGCTTTCTTT.

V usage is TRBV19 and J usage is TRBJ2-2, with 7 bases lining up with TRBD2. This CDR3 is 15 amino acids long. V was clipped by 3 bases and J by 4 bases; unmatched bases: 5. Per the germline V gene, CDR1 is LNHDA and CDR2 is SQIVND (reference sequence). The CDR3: CASSIRGRVTGELFF. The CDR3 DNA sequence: TGTGCCAGTAGTATTCGTGGGAGGGTCACCGGGGAGCTGTTTTTT. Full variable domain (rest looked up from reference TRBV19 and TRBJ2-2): DGGITQSPKYLFRKEGQNVTLSCEQNLNHDAMYWYRQDPGQGLRLIYYSQIVNDFQKGDIAEGYSVSREKKESFPLTVTSAQKNPTAFYLCASSIRGRVTGELFFGEGSRLTVL.

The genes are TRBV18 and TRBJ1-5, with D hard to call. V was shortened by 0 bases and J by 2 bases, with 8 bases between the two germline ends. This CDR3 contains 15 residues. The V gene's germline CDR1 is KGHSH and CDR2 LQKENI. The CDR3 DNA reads TGTGCCAGCTCACCACCGGAGGGAGGCAATCAGCCCCAGCATTTT. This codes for CASSPPEGGNQPQHF.

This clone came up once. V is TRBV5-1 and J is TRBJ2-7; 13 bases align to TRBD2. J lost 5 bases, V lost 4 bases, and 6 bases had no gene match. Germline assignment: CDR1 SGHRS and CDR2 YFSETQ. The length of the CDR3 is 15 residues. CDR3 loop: CASSPGLAGRDEQYF. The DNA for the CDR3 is TGCGCCAGCAGCCCGGGACTAGCGGGACGCGACGAGCAGTACTTC. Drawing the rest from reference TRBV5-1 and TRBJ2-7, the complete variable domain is KAGVTQTPRYLIKTRGQQVTLSCSPISGHRSVSWYQQTPGQGLQFLFEYFSETQRNKGNFPGRFSGRQFSNSRSEMNVSTLELGDSALYLCASSPGLAGRDEQYFGPGTRLTVT.

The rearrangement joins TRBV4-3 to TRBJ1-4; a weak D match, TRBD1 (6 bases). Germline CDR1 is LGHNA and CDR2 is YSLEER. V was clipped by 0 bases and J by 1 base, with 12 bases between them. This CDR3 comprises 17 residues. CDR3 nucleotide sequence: TGCGCCAGCAGCCAAGACACAAACAGGGTAACTAATGAAAAACTGTTTTTT. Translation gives CASSQDTNRVTNEKLFF.

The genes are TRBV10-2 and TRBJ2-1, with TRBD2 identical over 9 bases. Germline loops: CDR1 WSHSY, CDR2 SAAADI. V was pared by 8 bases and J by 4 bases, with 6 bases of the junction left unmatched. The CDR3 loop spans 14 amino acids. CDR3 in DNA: TGCGCCAGCTTTAGCGGGAGTTGGTACAATGAGCAGTTCTTC. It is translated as CASFSGSWYNEQFF.